Given below is one T cell receptor (beta chain) in context. The data belong to a study of CD8 T cells in Susac syndrome. CDR1 is SGHRS, CDR2 YFSETQ, per germline. V lost 0 bases and J 8 bases, leaving 17 bases between the germline ends. The CDR3 extends over 16 amino acids. The RNA input was roughly 0.45 to 1 ug, and it was reverse transcribed with random hexamers. By means of immunoSEQ multiplex PCR, TCR beta CDR3 spanning 54 Vbeta and 13 Jbeta underwent amplification. A single record per CDR3 protein comes from TCRdb applying MiXCR to the immunoSEQ multiplex PCR reads. The sample yields roughly 120,000 distinct CDR3 sequences, 90% to 95% seen once.

The sample consisted of CD4+ T cells from PBMCs. The sequence was collected from a human donor with multiple sclerosis. The chain joins TRBV5-1 to TRBJ1-4; maybe TRBD1 (5 bases). The CDR3: CASSLAGRMRGEKLFF. In nucleotides, the CDR3 is TGCGCCAGCAGCTTGGCCGGACGGATGAGGGGAGAAAAACTGTTTTTT.